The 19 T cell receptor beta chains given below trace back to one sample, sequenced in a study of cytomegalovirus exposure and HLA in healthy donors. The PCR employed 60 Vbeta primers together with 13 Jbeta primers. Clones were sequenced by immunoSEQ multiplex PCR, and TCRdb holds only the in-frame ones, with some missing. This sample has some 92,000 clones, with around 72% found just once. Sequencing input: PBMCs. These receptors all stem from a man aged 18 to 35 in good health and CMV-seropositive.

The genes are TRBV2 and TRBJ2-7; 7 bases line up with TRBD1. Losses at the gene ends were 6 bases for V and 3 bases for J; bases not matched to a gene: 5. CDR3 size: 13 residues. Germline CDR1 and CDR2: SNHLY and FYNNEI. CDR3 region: CASSFDRDYEQYF. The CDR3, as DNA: TGTGCCAGCAGCTTTGACAGGGACTACGAGCAGTACTTC.

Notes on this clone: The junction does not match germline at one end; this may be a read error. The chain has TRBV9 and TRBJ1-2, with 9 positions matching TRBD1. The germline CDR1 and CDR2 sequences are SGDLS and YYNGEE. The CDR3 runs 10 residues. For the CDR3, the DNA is TGTGCCAGCAGCGGCCGGGACAGGGCCTTC. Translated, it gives CASSGRDRAF.

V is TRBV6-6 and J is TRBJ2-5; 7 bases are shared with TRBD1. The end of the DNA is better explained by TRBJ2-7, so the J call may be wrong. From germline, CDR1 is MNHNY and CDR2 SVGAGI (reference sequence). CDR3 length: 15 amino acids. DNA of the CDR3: TGTGCCAGCAGTAACGGTATAGGGGGCTCTGACGAGCAGTACTTC. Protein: CASSNGIGGSDEQYF.

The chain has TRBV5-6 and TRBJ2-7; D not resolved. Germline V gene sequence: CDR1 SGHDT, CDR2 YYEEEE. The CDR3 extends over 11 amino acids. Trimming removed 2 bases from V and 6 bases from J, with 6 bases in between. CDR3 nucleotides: TGTGCCAGCAGCTTACTCGGCGAGCAGTACTTC. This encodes CASSLLGEQYF.

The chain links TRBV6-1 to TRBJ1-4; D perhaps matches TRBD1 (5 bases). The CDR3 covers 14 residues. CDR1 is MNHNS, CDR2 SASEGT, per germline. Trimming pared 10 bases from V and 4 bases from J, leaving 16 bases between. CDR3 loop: CATDGGGGNEKLFF. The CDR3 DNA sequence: TGTGCCACCGACGGCGGGGGTGGTAATGAAAAACTGTTTTTT.

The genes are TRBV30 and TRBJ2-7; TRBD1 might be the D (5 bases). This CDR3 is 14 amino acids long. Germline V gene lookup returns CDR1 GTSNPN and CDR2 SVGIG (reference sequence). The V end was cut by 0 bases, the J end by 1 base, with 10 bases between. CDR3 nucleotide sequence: TGTGCCTGGAGTGTTTTGGACACTTCCTACGAGCAGTACTTC. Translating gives CAWSVLDTSYEQYF.

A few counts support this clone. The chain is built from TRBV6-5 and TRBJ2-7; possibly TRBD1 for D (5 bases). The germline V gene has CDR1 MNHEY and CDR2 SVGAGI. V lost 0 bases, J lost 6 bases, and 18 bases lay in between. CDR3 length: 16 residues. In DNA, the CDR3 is TGTGCCAGCAGTTACTCGGTGCAGGGTAACAGAGGCGAGCAGTACTTC. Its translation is CASSYSVQGNRGEQYF.

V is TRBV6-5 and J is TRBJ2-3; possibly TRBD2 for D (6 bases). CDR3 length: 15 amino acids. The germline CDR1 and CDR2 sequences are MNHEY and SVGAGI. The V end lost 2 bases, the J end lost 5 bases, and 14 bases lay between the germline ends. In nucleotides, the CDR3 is TGTGCCAGCAGTTACAAGGCGGGGCCTGGAGATACGCAGTATTTT. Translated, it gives CASSYKAGPGDTQYF.

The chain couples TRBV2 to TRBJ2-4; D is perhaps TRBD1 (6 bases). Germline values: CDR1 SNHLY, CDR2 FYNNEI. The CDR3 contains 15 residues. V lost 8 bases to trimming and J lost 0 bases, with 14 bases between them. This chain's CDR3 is CASSGDPGAKNIQYF. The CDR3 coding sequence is TGTGCCAGCTCAGGGGATCCGGGAGCCAAAAACATTCAGTACTTC.

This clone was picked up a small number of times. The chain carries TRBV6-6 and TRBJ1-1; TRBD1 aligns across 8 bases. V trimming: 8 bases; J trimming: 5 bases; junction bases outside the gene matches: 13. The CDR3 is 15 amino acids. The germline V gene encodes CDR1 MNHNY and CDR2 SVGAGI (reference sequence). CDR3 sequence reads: CASYTWAGGGTEAFF. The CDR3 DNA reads TGTGCCAGCTATACCTGGGCAGGGGGCGGGACTGAAGCTTTCTTT.

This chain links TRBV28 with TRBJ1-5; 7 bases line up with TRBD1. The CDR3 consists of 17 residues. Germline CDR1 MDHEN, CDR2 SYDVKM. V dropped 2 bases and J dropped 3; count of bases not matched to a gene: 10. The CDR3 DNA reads TGTGCCAGCAGTTTAAATAAACTCGGACAGGTCAATCAGCCCCAGCATTTT. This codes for CASSLNKLGQVNQPQHF.

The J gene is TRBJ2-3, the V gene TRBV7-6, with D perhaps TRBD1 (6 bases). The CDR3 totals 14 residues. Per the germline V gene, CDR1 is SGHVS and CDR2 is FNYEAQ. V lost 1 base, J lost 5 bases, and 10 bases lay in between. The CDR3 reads CASSLGGPGDTQYF. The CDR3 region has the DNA TGTGCCAGCAGCTTAGGGGGGCCGGGAGATACGCAGTATTTT.

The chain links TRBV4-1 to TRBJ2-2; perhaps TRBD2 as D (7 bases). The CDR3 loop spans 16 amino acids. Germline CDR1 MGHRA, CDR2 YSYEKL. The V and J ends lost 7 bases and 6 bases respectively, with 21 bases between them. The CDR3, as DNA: TGCGCCAGCACCACAGTGGGGGGGCCCCGCTCCGGGGAGCTGTTTTTT. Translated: CASTTVGGPRSGELFF.

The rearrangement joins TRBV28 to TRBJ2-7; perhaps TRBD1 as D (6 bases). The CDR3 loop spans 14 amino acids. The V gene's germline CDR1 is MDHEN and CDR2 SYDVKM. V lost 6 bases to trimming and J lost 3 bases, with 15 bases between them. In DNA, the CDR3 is TGTGCCAGCAGACCTCCGGCAGGGGTCTACGAGCAGTACTTC. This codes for CASRPPAGVYEQYF.

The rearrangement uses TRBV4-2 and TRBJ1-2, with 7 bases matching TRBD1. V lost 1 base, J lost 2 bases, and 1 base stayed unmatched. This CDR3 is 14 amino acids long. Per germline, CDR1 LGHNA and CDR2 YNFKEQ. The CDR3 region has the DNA TGTGCCAGCAGCCAAGCGGGACAGAACTATGGCTACACCTTC. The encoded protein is CASSQAGQNYGYTF.

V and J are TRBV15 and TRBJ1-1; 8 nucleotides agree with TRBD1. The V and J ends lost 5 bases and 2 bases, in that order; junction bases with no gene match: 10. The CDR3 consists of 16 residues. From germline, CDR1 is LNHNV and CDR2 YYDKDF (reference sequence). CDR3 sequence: CATSPERQGFNTEAFF. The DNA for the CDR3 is TGTGCCACCAGCCCCGAAAGACAGGGGTTTAACACTGAAGCTTTCTTT.

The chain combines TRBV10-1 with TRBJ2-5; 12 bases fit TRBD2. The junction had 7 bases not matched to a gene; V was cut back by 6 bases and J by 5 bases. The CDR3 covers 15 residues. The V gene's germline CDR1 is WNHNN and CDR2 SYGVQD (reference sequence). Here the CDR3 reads CASSETSGGRETQYF. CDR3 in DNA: TGCGCCAGCAGCGAGACTAGCGGGGGACGGGAGACCCAGTACTTC.

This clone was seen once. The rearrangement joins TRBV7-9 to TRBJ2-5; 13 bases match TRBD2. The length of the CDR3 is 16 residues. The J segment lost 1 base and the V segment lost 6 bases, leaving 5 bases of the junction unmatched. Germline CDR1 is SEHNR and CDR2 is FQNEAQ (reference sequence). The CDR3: CASRSGTSGAQETQYF. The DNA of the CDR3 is TGTGCCAGCAGGTCAGGGACTAGCGGGGCCCAAGAGACCCAGTACTTC.

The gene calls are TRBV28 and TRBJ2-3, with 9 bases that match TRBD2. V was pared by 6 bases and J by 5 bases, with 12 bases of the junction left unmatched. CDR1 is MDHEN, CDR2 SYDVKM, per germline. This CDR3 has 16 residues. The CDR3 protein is CASRSSSGLARDTQYF. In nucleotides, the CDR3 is TGTGCCAGCAGATCCTCCTCGGGACTAGCACGAGATACGCAGTATTTT.